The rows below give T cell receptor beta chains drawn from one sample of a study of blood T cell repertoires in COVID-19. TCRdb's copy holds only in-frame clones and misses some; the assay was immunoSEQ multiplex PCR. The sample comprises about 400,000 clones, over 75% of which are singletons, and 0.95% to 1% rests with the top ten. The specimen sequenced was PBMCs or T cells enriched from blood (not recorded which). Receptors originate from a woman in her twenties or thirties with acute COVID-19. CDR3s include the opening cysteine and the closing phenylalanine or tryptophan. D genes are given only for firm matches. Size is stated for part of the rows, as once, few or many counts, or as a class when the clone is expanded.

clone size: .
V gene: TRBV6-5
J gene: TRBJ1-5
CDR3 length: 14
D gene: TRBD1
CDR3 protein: CASSLNRGGQPQHF

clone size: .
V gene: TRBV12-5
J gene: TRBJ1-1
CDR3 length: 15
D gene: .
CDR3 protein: CASDTLNRMGTEAFF

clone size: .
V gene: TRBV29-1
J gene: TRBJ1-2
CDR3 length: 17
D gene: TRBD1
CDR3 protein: CSVDSPHPQGRHYGYTF

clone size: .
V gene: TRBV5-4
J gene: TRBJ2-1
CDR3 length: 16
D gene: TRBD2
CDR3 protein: CASSFRLAVSLDEQFF

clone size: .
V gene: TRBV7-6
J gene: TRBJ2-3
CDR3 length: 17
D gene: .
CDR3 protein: CASSSVADGGSTDTQYF

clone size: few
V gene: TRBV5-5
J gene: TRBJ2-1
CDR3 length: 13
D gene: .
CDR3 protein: CASSSQPFGDNFF

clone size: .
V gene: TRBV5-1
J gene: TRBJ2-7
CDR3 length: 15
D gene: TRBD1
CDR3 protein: CASSIGPGGPSEQYF

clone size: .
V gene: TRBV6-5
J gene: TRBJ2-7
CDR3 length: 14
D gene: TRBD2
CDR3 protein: CASSYGTSVYEQYF

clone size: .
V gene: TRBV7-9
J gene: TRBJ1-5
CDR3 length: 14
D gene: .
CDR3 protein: CASSRQGSEEPQHF

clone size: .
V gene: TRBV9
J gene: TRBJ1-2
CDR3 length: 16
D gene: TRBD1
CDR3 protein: CASSAPERQGGYGYTF

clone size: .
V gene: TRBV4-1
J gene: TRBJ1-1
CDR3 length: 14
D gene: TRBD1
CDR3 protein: CASSQGQGRGEAFF

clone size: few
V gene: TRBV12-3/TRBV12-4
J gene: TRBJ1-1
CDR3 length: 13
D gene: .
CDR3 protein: CASIKDRNTEAFF

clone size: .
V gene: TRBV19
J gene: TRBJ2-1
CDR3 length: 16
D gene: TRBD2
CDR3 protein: CASSIWVSSGTNEQFF

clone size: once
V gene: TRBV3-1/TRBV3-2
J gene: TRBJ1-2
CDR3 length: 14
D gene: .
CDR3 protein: CASSHQGGFYGYTF

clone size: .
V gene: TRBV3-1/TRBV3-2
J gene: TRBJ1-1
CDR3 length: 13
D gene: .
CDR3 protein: CASSQDQAPWAFF

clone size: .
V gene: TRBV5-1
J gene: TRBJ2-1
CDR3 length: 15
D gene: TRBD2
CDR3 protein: CASSGGTSGVSEQFF

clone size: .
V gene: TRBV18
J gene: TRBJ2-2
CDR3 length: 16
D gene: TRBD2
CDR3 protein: CASSPPTSGATGELFF

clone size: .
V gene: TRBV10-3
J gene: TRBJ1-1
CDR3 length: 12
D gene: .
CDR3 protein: CAIARVDTEAFF

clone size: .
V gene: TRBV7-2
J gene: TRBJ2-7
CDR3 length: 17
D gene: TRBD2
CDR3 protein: CASSLVQGGVGPYEQYF

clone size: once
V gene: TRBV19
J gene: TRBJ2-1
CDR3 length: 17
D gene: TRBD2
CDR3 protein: CASSENGLAGNYNEQFF

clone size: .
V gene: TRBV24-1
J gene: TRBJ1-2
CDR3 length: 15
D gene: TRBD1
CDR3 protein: CATSDAGQGGYGYTF

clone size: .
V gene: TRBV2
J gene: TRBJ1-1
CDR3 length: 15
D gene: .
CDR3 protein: CASIPRWGRGTEAFF

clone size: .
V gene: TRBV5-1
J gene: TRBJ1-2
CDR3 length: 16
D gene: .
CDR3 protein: CASSPTATATNYGYTF

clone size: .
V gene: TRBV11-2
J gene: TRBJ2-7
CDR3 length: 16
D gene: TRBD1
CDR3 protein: CASSLTSETGNYEQYF

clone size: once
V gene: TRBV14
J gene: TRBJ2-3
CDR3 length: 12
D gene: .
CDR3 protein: CASSPGTVSQYF

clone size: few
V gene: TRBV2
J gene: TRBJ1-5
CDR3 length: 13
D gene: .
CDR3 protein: CASSVRQGQPQHF

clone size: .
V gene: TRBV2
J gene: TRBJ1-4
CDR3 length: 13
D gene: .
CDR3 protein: CASSDQGGEKLFF

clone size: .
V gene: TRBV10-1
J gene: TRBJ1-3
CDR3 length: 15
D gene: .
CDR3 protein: CASQQEAISGNTIYF

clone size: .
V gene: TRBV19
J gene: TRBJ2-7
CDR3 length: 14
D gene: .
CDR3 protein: CASSRGTETYEQYF

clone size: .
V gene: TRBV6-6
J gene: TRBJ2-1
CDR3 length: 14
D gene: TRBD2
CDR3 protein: CASSPTSGGAQQFF

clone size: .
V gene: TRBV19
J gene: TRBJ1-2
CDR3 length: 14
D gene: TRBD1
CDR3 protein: CASSYGTVDYGYTF

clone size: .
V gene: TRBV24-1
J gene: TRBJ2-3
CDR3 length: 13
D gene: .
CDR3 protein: CATSVGSETSEYF

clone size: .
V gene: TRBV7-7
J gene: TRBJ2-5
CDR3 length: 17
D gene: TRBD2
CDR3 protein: CASSLVPAGGRQETQYF

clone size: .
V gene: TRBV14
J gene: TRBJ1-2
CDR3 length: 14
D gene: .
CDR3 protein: CASSERGRLYGYTF

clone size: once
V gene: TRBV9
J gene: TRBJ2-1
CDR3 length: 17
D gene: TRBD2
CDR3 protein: CASSVRGGDTRGGEQFF

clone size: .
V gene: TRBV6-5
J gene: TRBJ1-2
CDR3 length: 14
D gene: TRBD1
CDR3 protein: CASSKGQGFYGYTF

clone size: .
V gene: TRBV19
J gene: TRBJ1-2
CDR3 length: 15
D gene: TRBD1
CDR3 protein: CASSLNRQGRSGYTF

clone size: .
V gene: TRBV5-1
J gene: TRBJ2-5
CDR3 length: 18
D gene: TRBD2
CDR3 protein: CASSLLGLAGGLQETQYF

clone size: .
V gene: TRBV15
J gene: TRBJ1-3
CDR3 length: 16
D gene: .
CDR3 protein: CATSTLAPGEGNTIYF

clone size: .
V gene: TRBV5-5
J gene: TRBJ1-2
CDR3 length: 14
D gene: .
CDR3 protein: CASSLGVGAGGYTF

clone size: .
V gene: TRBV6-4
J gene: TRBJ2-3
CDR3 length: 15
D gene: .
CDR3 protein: CASSEFPEAPDTQYF

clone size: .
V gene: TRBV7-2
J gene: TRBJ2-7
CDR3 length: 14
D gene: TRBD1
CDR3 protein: CASSSQDRVGEQYF

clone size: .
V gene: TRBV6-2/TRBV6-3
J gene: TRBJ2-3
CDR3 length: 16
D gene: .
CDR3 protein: CASSYESSLLSDTQYF

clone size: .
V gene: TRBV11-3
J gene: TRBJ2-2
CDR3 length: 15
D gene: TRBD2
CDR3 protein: CASSPGRAGTGELFF

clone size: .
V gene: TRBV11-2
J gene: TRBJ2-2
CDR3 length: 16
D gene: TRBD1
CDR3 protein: CASSLYGTGGTGELFF

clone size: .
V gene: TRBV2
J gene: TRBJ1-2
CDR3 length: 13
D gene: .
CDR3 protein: CASSPRGNYGYTF

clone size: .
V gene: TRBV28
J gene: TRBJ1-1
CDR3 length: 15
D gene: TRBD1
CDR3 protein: CASSRGGQGASEAFF

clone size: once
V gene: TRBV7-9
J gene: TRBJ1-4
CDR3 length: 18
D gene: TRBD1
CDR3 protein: CASSLAFDNRGLVEKLFF

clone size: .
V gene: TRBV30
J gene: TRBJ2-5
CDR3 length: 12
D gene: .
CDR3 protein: CAWSVERETQYF

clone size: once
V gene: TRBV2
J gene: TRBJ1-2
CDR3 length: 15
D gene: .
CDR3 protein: CASSESGGVNYGYTF